The clone carrying this T cell receptor (beta chain) was observed a handful of times. Its specificity is not known. Indicated time point: cycle 4 day 1 (C4D1), after 6 weeks of nivolumab. Exposure to brentuximab vedotin varied, and each patient had relapsed following autologous stem cell transplantation. Libraries were prepared by immunoSEQ multiplex PCR; TCRdb keeps only in-frame clonotypes and omits some of them. The data show roughly 94,000 clones, with 93% seen just once and approximately 2% held by the top ten. The CDR3 extends over 16 amino acids. V trimming: 1 base; J trimming: 8 bases; junction bases outside the gene matches: 10. This specimen comes from a study of PD-1 blockade in classical Hodgkin lymphoma. Background on the study: Each patient was given nivolumab 3 mg/kg through a vein every 2 weeks. Study-level points and caveats: Underlying causes for the observed repertoire differences were not defined, possibly disease activity or prior therapy.

The genes are TRBV5-3 and TRBJ2-2, with 8 bases identical to TRBD2. TRBV5-3 carries the ORF label, with uncertain function. The specimen comprised peripheral blood mononuclear cells (PBMCs), sampled before the fourth cycle of nivolumab. The clonotype originates from a human donor with classical Hodgkin lymphoma. This CDR3 is CARSLHSREVRGELFF. DNA of the CDR3: TGTGCCAGAAGCTTGCATTCGCGGGAGGTAAGAGGGGAGCTGTTTTTT.